A single sample is the source of the 29 T cell receptor beta chains below, sequenced in a study of OX40 agonist ivuxolimab in advanced cancers. The table came from immunoSEQ multiplex PCR; TCRdb's copy has only in-frame clones and leaves some out. This table holds some 69,000 clones, about 90% found once. This sample comprised CD4+ or CD8+ T cells sorted from blood, obtained in a trial of the OX40 agonist ivuxolimab. The receptors come from an adult with an advanced solid tumor such as melanoma, head and neck, liver or kidney cancer.

The J gene is TRBJ1-5, the V gene TRBV4-1; tentative D call: TRBD1 (5 bases). This CDR3 region has 19 residues. V lost 0 bases to trimming and J lost 2 bases, with 20 bases between them. CDR1 and CDR2 (germline): MGHRA, YSYEKL. As DNA, the CDR3 is TGCGCCAGCAGCCAAGACCCGATATCAGGGTCGAGAGGCAATCAGCCCCAGCATTTT. It yields the protein CASSQDPISGSRGNQPQHF.

This clone turned up a few times. The chain is built from TRBV29-1 and TRBJ2-5, with D perhaps TRBD1 or TRBD2 (5 bases each). Trimming cost V 6 bases and J 5 bases, with 22 bases left between them. Germline assignment: CDR1 SQVTM and CDR2 ANQGSEA. This CDR3 contains 15 residues. CDR3 in amino acids: CSVEYRDGSRETQYF. DNA for the CDR3: TGCAGCGTGGAGTACCGGGACGGATCACGGGAGACCCAGTACTTC.

This clone was found a few times. Written as DNA, the CDR3 is TGTGCCAGCAGTTTGGGCCGACAGGGGAGGGGAGTTTACTCTGGGGCCAACGTCCTGACTTTC. As protein: CASSLGRQGRGVYSGANVLTF. V usage is TRBV28 and J usage is TRBJ2-6; D may be TRBD1 (8 bases). Looked up from germline, CDR1 is MDHEN and CDR2 is SYDVKM. The length of the CDR3 is 21 residues. Trimming removed 3 bases at V and 0 bases at J, with 24 bases between.

The CDR3, as DNA: TGTGCCAGCAGCAAAGGTGGCGGGCGGAACGGCACAGATACGCAGTATTTT. Protein product: CASSKGGGRNGTDTQYF. The chain couples TRBV21-1 to TRBJ2-3; the D call TRBD2 from the table was never checked on the DNA. TRBV21-1 is a known pseudogene. CDR3 length: 17 amino acids.

This chain connects TRBV7-9 to TRBJ2-7; D is ambiguous. CDR3 length: 14 amino acids. V dropped 1 base and J dropped 4 bases, with 11 bases sitting between them. The germline CDR1 and CDR2 sequences are SEHNR and FQNEAQ (reference sequence). The CDR3 DNA follows: TGTGCCAGCAGCTTAGGGCTCCTGGGTTACGAGCAGTACTTC. This translates into CASSLGLLGYEQYF.

The J gene is TRBJ1-4, the V gene TRBV7-8; a possible D gene is TRBD1 (6 bases). Trimming pared 5 bases from V and 0 bases from J, leaving 13 bases between. Per germline, CDR1 SGHVS and CDR2 FQNEAQ. The CDR3 has 16 amino acids. In DNA form, the CDR3 reads TGTGCCAGCAGCCTAACAGGGAGAGCAACTAATGAAAAACTGTTTTTT. As protein: CASSLTGRATNEKLFF.

Worth noting for this clone: A junction boundary mismatches the germline segment, possibly from a read error. The rearrangement uses TRBV2 and TRBJ2-7, with D possibly matching TRBD2 (6 bases). This CDR3 is built from 12 residues. Per the germline V gene, CDR1 is SNHLY and CDR2 is FYNNEI. DNA for the CDR3: TGTGCCAGCAGGGAAGCGGGCTACGAGCAGTACTTC. This encodes CASREAGYEQYF. Full variable domain (rest looked up from reference TRBV2 and TRBJ2-7): EPEVTQTPSHQVTQMGQEVILRCVPISNHLYFYWYRQILGQKVEFLVSFYNNEISEKSEIFDDQFSVERPDGSNFTLKIRSTKLEDSAMYFCASREAGYEQYFGPGTRLTVT.

The V and J genes are TRBV10-3 and TRBJ2-5; 11 bases are shared with TRBD2. CDR1 and CDR2 (germline): ENHRY, SYGVKD. V lost 4 bases and J lost 1; bases outside the gene matches: 17. CDR3 size: 20 residues. In nucleotides, the CDR3 is TGTGCCATCAGTGGTTTCCTAGCGGGAGGCGCTACCCGTAGCCAAGAGACCCAGTACTTC. Residues: CAISGFLAGGATRSQETQYF.

This clone turned up a few times. J is TRBJ1-5 and V is TRBV30; no clear D gene. Per the germline V gene, CDR1 is GTSNPN and CDR2 is SVGIG (reference sequence). CDR3 length: 12 amino acids. V lost 1 base, J lost 7 bases, and 8 bases lay in between. In DNA, the CDR3 is TGTGCCTGGAGTGGGACGGCACAGCCCCAGCATTTT. Translated: CAWSGTAQPQHF.

This chain uses TRBV4-1 with TRBJ1-5, with D maybe TRBD1 (5 bases). V dropped 2 bases and J dropped 3 bases, with 14 bases sitting between them. This CDR3 has 16 residues. Per the germline V gene, CDR1 is MGHRA and CDR2 is YSYEKL. CDR3 loop: CASSQPRRGLNQPQHF. As DNA, the CDR3 is TGCGCCAGCAGCCAACCCCGGCGGGGACTCAATCAGCCCCAGCATTTT.

This rearrangement joins TRBV7-9 to TRBJ2-3, with TRBD2 matching 10 bases. The CDR3 covers 15 residues. The junction had 13 bases not matched to a gene; V was cut back by 5 bases and J by 11 bases. Per germline, CDR1 SEHNR and CDR2 FQNEAQ (reference sequence). This chain's CDR3 is CASSPRTSGLLRQYF. Written as DNA, the CDR3 is TGTGCCAGCAGCCCCAGGACTAGCGGACTTTTAAGGCAGTATTTT.

This sequence joins TRBV2 and TRBJ1-6; TRBD1 might be the D (5 bases). V lost 3 bases, J lost 9 bases, and 15 bases lay in between. The length of the CDR3 is 15 residues. The germline V gene has CDR1 SNHLY and CDR2 FYNNEI. CDR3 protein: CASSDRGRECSPLHF. The CDR3 region has the DNA TGTGCCAGCAGTGATAGGGGAAGAGAGTGTTCACCCCTCCACTTT. The complete variable domain, with remaining parts taken from reference TRBV2 and TRBJ1-6, reads EPEVTQTPSHQVTQMGQEVILRCVPISNHLYFYWYRQILGQKVEFLVSFYNNEISEKSEIFDDQFSVERPDGSNFTLKIRSTKLEDSAMYFCASSDRGRECSPLHFGNGTRLTVT.

Notes on this clone: This CDR3 is also generated by other DNA sequences in the sample. The chain joins TRBV11-2 to TRBJ2-3, with unresolved D. In germline, CDR1 is SGHAT, CDR2 FQNNGV. V lost 7 bases to trimming and J lost 0 bases, with 5 bases between them. This CDR3 comprises 12 residues. Written as DNA, the CDR3 is TGTGCCAGCACCCCTAGCACAGATACGCAGTATTTT. This encodes CASTPSTDTQYF.

Turning to this clone: Additional DNA sequences in this sample encode the identical CDR3. V and J are TRBV9 and TRBJ1-3; D perhaps matches TRBD1 (5 bases). CDR1 and CDR2 from the germline V gene are SGDLS and YYNGEE. The CDR3 totals 13 residues. Trimming removed 4 bases from V and 4 bases from J, with 9 bases in between. The CDR3 DNA follows: TGTGCCAGCAGCCGAGGGGACGGAAACACCATATATTTT. Protein sequence: CASSRGDGNTIYF.

The chain recombines TRBV6-6 with TRBJ1-5; TRBD1 agrees at 7 bases. This CDR3 contains 15 residues. Losses at the gene ends were 7 bases for V and 5 bases for J; bases not matched to a gene: 11. The germline CDR1 and CDR2 sequences are MNHNY and SVGAGI (reference sequence). CDR3 protein: CASIKGTGVYQPQHF. The CDR3 nucleotides are TGTGCCAGCATTAAGGGTACAGGGGTCTATCAGCCCCAGCATTTT.

This clone was found a few times. The rearrangement uses TRBV4-1 and TRBJ2-1; 15 positions match TRBD2. This CDR3 is 16 amino acids long. The germline V gene encodes CDR1 MGHRA and CDR2 YSYEKL. The trim removed 5 bases at V and 8 bases at J, leaving 7 bases unmatched. The DNA of the CDR3 is TGCGCCAGCAGCTCGGAAGGGACTAGCGGGAGGTATGAGCAGTTCTTC. Translating gives CASSSEGTSGRYEQFF.

The chain combines TRBV4-1 with TRBJ2-7; 8 positions agree with TRBD2. Germline lookup yields CDR1 MGHRA and CDR2 YSYEKL. The length of the CDR3 is 16 residues. Trimming at V came to 4 bases and at J to 2 bases, leaving 10 bases not matched to a gene. CDR3 in DNA: TGCGCCAGCAGCCCCGGGAGACTAGCGACCACCTACGAGCAGTACTTC. Translating gives CASSPGRLATTYEQYF.

The chain links TRBV11-3 to TRBJ1-1; D is possibly TRBD1 (6 bases). V was clipped by 0 bases and J by 7 bases, with 9 bases between them. The CDR3 loop spans 13 amino acids. Germline loops: CDR1 SGHNT, CDR2 YENEEA. This CDR3 reads CASSLDGGVEAFF. In nucleotides, the CDR3 is TGTGCCAGCAGCTTAGATGGGGGCGTTGAAGCTTTCTTT.

The chain carries TRBV15 and TRBJ1-3, with 7 bases fitting TRBD1. The CDR3 loop spans 13 amino acids. Germline loops: CDR1 LNHNV, CDR2 YYDKDF (reference sequence). Trimming at V came to 5 bases and at J to 7 bases, leaving 5 bases not matched to a gene. Here the CDR3 DNA reads TGTGCCACCAGCCGCACAGGGGCGAACACCATATATTTT. Its protein is CATSRTGANTIYF.

The chain uses TRBV6-1 and TRBJ2-1; 8 bases line up with TRBD1. This CDR3 is built from 15 residues. Per the germline V gene, CDR1 is MNHNS and CDR2 is SASEGT. Trimming at V came to 2 bases and at J to 5 bases, leaving 5 bases not matched to a gene. CDR3 amino acids: CASSETGQDHNEQFF. CDR3 bases: TGTGCCAGCAGTGAAACGGGACAGGACCACAATGAGCAGTTCTTC.

This rearrangement joins TRBV19 to TRBJ1-1, with a tentative D call TRBD1 (5 bases). V was pared by 7 bases and J by 5 bases, with 14 bases between. The CDR3 has 13 residues. CDR1 is LNHDA, CDR2 SQIVND, per germline (reference sequence). The CDR3 loop is CASTAGIVTEAFF. The CDR3 nucleotides read TGTGCCAGTACCGCAGGGATAGTAACTGAAGCTTTCTTT.

V and J are TRBV5-5 and TRBJ1-3, with D possibly TRBD1 on 6 matching bases. CDR1 and CDR2 (germline): SGHKS, YYEKEE (reference sequence). The CDR3 has 16 residues. Trimming shortened V by 5 bases and J by 0 bases, and 15 bases separated the two germline ends. CDR3 sequence: CASRTGQPISGNTIYF. CDR3 nucleotide sequence: TGTGCCAGCAGAACCGGACAGCCAATCTCTGGAAACACCATATATTTT.

The genes are TRBV18 and TRBJ1-1, with D possibly being TRBD1 (5 bases). The CDR3 extends over 18 amino acids. Per the germline V gene, CDR1 is KGHSH and CDR2 is LQKENI. Trimming pared 2 bases from V and 4 bases from J, leaving 23 bases between. This CDR3 is CASSPGGSGNWWSTEAFF. The CDR3 nucleotides are TGTGCCAGCTCACCAGGGGGATCAGGGAATTGGTGGAGCACTGAAGCTTTCTTT.

This chain connects TRBV4-1 to TRBJ2-1; 14 bases align to TRBD2. Germline V gene lookup returns CDR1 MGHRA and CDR2 YSYEKL. With V trimmed by 0 bases and J by 9 bases, 10 bases remained unmatched. The CDR3 spans 18 residues. This chain's CDR3 is CASSQEGTSGSSRGEQFF. CDR3 bases: TGCGCCAGCAGCCAAGAAGGGACTAGCGGGAGTAGTCGGGGTGAGCAGTTCTTC.

V gene TRBV6-1 combines with J gene TRBJ2-3, with TRBD1 matching over 8 bases. Trimming cost V 3 bases and J 2 bases; bases outside gene matches: 7. The CDR3 has 16 residues. CDR1 and CDR2 (germline): MNHNS, SASEGT. This chain's CDR3 is CASSELSTGVTDTQYF. CDR3 nucleotide sequence: TGTGCCAGCAGTGAGTTGTCGACAGGGGTCACAGATACGCAGTATTTT.

This chain links TRBV27 with TRBJ1-4; D call uncertain. CDR3 length equals 12 residues. The V gene's germline CDR1 is MNHEY and CDR2 SMNVEV (reference sequence). The V and J ends lost 8 bases and 4 bases respectively, with 8 bases between them. The CDR3 DNA sequence: TGTGCCAGCGGGTCACTTAATGAAAAACTGTTTTTT. It specifies CASGSLNEKLFF.

The J gene is TRBJ2-1, the V gene TRBV10-1; D call uncertain. The CDR3 covers 13 residues. CDR1 WNHNN and CDR2 SYGVQD come from the germline V gene (reference sequence). Trimming took off 1 base at V and 9 bases at J, with 10 bases between the two ends. CDR3 sequence: CASSEFIAGEQFF. CDR3 DNA sequence: TGCGCCAGCAGTGAGTTTATAGCCGGTGAGCAGTTCTTC.

The V gene is TRBV2, the J gene TRBJ2-4; TRBD2 might be the D (6 bases). V was cut by 6 bases and J by 0 bases, with 12 bases left in between. Germline assignment: CDR1 SNHLY and CDR2 FYNNEI. This CDR3 region has 15 residues. This chain's CDR3 is CASRLAPLAKNIQYF. The CDR3 nucleotides read TGTGCCAGCAGACTAGCTCCCTTAGCCAAAAACATTCAGTACTTC.

The chain joins TRBV18 to TRBJ1-3, with D perhaps matching TRBD1 (5 bases). Germline loops: CDR1 KGHSH, CDR2 LQKENI. The germline V and J ends were trimmed by 6 bases and 1 base, with 13 bases remaining between them. CDR3 length equals 15 residues. CDR3: CASSVNQGSGNTIYF. The DNA for the CDR3 is TGTGCCAGCTCCGTAAATCAGGGATCTGGAAACACCATATATTTT. Complete variable domain (other parts from reference TRBV18 and TRBJ1-3): NAGVMQNPRHLVRRRGQEARLRCSPMKGHSHVYWYRQLPEEGLKFMVYLQKENIIDESGMPKERFSAEFPKEGPSILRIQQVVRGDSAAYFCASSVNQGSGNTIYFGEGSWLTVV.